The clone carrying this T cell receptor (beta chain) was picked up many times. The CDR3 length is 12 residues. Looked up from germline, CDR1 is SNHLY and CDR2 is FYNNEI. V was pared by 7 bases and J by 7 bases, with 2 bases of the junction left unmatched. Per the original data handling: Counts of nucleated cells, estimated from reference gene primer amplification, were obtained. Sequencing used immunoSEQ multiplex PCR; TCRdb keeps in-frame clones, though not all of them. V and J calls and clone size are those listed in that table; D and trimming were worked out from the DNA. The data show 50,000 to 75,000 clones, about 75% seen once. This sample is part of a study of blood T cell repertoires in COVID-19. About the research overall: COVID-19 samples, acute and convalescent, were from the United States, Italy and Spain. Sample material is recorded as cDNA or gDNA derived from T cells, B-cell-depleted T cells, or PBMCs.

The sample comprised peripheral blood. This receptor was obtained from an elderly woman with acute or convalescent COVID-19. The rearrangement links TRBV2 to TRBJ1-2; 11 nucleotides agree with TRBD1. The CDR3, as DNA: TGTGCCAGCATCGGGACAGGGGGTGGCTACACCTTC. Amino acid sequence: CASIGTGGGYTF.